The source of this T cell receptor beta chain is a study of shared clonotypes between healthy human individuals. Sequencing was performed with immunoSEQ multiplex PCR; in TCRdb, only in-frame clones are kept and a portion is missing. The repertoire consists of roughly 2 million clones, with roughly 96% occurring once and the leading ten covering 0.1% to 0.15%. The specimen sequenced was naive CD4+ T cells sorted from blood. The subset here: CD45RA+ positively selected. This clonotype was obtained from a young man in good health.

Here the CDR3 reads CASSLAKTGTISGNTIYF. CDR3 bases: TGTGCCAGCAGCTTAGCAAAGACAGGAACCATCTCTGGAAACACCATATATTTT. The rearrangement joins TRBV7-6 to TRBJ1-3; a weak D match, TRBD1 (6 bases). The CDR3 sequence is 18 residues long. The V end was cut by 0 bases, the J end by 0 bases, with 15 bases between. Germline V gene data show CDR1 as SGHVS and CDR2 as FNYEAQ.